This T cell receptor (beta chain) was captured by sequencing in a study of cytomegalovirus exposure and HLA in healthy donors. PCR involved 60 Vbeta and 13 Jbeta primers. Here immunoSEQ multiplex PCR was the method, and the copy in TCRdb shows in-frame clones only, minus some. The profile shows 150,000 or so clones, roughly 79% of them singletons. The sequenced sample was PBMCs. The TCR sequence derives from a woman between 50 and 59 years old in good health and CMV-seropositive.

CDR3 nucleotide sequence: TGTGCCAGCAGTCCCCCGACAGGGGGCGCGGAAAAACTGTTTTTT. This translates into CASSPPTGGAEKLFF. The chain joins TRBV28 to TRBJ1-4; 10 positions agree with TRBD1. From germline, CDR1 is MDHEN and CDR2 SYDVKM. This CDR3 is 15 amino acids long. V shed 5 bases and J 8 bases; nucleotides not matched to a gene: 8.